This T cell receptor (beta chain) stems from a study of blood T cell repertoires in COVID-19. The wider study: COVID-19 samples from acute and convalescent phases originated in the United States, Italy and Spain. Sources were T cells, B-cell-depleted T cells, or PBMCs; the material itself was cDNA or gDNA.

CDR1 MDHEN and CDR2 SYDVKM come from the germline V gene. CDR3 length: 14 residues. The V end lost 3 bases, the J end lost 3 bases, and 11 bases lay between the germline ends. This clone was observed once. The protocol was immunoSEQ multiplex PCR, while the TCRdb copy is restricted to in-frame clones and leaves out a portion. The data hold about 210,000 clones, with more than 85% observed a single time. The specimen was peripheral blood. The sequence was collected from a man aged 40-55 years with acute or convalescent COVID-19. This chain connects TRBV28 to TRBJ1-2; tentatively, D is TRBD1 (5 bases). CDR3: CASSLRTTHYGYTF. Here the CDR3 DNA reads TGTGCCAGCAGTTTGAGGACAACCCACTATGGCTACACCTTC.